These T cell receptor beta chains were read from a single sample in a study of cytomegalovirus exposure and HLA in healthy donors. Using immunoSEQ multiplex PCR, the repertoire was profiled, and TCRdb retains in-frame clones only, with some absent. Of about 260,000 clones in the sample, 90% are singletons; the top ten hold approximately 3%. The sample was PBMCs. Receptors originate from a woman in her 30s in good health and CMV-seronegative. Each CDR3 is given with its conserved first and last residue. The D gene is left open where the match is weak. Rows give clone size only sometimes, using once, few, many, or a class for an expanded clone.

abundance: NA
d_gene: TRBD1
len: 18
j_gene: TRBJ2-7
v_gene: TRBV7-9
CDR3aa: CASSFGGQAGLSSYEQYF
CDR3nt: TGTGCCAGCAGCTTTGGTGGACAGGCCGGATTAAGCTCCTACGAGCAGTACTTC

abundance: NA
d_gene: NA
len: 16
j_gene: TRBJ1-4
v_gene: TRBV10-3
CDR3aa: CAISESKSQGGEKLFF
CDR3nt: TGTGCCATCAGTGAGTCGAAGTCCCAGGGAGGGGAAAAACTGTTTTTT

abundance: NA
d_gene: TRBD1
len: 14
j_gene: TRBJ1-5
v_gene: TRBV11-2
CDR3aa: CASSLGQGVQPQHF
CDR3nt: TGTGCCAGCAGCTTGGGACAGGGGGTTCAGCCCCAGCATTTT

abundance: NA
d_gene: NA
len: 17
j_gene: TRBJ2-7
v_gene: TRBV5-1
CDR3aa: CASSLRGASGTTYEQYF
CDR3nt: TGCGCCAGCAGCTTGCGAGGGGCCTCAGGGACAACCTACGAGCAGTACTTC

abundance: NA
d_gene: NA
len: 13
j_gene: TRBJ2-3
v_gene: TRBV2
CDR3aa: CASSPGITDTQYF
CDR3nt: TGTGCCAGCAGTCCCGGGATCACAGATACGCAGTATTTT

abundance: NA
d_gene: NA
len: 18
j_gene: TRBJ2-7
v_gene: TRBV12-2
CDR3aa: CASRSAMGGIAELYEQYF
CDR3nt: TGTGCAAGTCGCTCCGCAATGGGGGGGATAGCGGAACTCTACGAGCAGTACTTC

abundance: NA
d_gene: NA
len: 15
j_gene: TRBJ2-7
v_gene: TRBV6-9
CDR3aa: CASTRPGRLPYEQYF
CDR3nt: TGTGCCAGCACACGGCCTGGGAGGCTCCCCTACGAGCAGTACTTC

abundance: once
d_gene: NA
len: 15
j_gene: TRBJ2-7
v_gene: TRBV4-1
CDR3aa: CASSQETGGSYEQYF
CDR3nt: TGCGCCAGCAGCCAAGAAACTGGCGGATCCTACGAGCAGTACTTC

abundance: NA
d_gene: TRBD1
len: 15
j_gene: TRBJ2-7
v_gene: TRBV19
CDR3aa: CASSTGTAPGEEQYF
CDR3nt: TGTGCCAGTAGTACTGGGACAGCCCCCGGTGAAGAGCAGTACTTC

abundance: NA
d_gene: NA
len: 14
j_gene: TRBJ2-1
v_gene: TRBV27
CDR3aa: CASRGGLAGNEQFF
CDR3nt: TGTGCCAGCAGGGGCGGGTTGGCGGGTAATGAGCAGTTCTTC

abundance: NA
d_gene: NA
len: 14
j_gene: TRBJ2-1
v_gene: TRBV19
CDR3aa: CASSITVRPNEQFF
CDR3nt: TGTGCCAGTAGTATAACAGTCAGACCCAATGAGCAGTTCTTC

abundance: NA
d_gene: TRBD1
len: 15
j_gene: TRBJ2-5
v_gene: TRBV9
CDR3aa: CASSVGQGGGETQYF
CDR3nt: TGTGCCAGCAGCGTGGGACAGGGGGGCGGAGAGACCCAGTACTTC

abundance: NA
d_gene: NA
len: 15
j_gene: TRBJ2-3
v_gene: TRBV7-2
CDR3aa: CASSLGQTSTDTQYF
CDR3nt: TGTGCCAGCAGCTTAGGCCAGACTAGCACAGATACGCAGTATTTT

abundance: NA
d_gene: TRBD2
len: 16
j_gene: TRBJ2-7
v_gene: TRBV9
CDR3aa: CASSVDPSGSSYEQYF
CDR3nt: TGTGCCAGCAGCGTAGATCCTAGCGGGAGCTCCTACGAGCAGTACTTC

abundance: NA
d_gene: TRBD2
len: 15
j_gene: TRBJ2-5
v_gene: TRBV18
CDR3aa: CASSPLSGRQETQYF
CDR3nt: TGTGCCAGCTCACCTCTCAGCGGGAGACAAGAGACCCAGTACTTC

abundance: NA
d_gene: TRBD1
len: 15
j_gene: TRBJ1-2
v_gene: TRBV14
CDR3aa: CASSQLGTANYGYTF
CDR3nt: TGTGCCAGCAGCCAACTCGGGACAGCGAACTATGGCTACACCTTC

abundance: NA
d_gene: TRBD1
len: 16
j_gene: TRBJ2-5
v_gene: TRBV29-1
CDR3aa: CSVEDPPGGRTETQYF
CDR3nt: TGCAGCGTTGAAGACCCCCCAGGGGGCAGAACAGAGACCCAGTACTTC

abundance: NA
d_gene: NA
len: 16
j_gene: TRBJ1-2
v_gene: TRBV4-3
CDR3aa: CASSLSTGSSNYGYTF
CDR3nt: TGCGCCAGCAGTCTTTCCACAGGGAGCTCTAACTATGGCTACACCTTC

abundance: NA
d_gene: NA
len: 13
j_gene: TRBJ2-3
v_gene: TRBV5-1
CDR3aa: CASSLGLTDTQYF
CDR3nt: TGCGCCAGCAGCTTGGGACTCACAGATACGCAGTATTTT

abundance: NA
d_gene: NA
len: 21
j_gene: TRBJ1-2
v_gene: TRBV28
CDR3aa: CASSGRGLKTSPKPANYGYTF
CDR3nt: TGTGCCAGCAGCGGTAGGGGTTTGAAAACTTCGCCTAAACCCGCTAACTATGGCTACACCTTC

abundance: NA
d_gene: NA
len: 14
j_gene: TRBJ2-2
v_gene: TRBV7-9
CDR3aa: CASSLSVGTGELFF
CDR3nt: TGTGCCAGCAGCTTATCTGTGGGAACCGGGGAGCTGTTTTTT

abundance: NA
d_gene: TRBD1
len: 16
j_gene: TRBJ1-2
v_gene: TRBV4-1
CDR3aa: CASSQVPRDSLFGYTF
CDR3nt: TGCGCCAGCAGCCAAGTTCCCCGGGACAGTCTTTTTGGCTACACCTTC

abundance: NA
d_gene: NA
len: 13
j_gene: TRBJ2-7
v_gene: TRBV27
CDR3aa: CASSADSSYEQYF
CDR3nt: TGTGCCAGCAGTGCGGACAGCTCCTACGAGCAGTACTTC

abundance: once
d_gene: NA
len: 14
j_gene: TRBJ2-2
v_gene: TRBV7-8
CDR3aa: CASSFRGGTGELFF
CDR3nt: TGTGCCAGCAGCTTCAGGGGTGGGACCGGGGAGCTGTTTTTT

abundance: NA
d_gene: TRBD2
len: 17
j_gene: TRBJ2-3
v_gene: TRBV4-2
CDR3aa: CASSQDVGGRPTDTQYF
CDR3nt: TGTGCCAGCAGCCAAGATGTGGGCGGGAGGCCCACAGATACGCAGTATTTT

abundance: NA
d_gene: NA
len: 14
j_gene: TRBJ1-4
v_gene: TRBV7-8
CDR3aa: CASSVRVTNEKLFF
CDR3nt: TGTGCCAGCAGCGTCAGGGTTACTAATGAAAAACTGTTTTTT

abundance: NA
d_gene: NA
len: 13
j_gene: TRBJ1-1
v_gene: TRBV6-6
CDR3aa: CASTGGPDTEAFF
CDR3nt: TGTGCCAGCACGGGGGGCCCCGACACTGAAGCTTTCTTT

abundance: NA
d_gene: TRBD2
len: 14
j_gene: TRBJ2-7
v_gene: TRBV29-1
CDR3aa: CSAHSGSRSYEQYF
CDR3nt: TGCAGCGCACATAGCGGGAGTAGATCCTACGAGCAGTACTTC

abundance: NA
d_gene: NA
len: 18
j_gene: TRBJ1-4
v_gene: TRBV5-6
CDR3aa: CASSFMVGGQMTNEKLFF
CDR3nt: TGTGCCAGCAGCTTTATGGTCGGGGGCCAGATGACTAATGAAAAACTGTTTTTT

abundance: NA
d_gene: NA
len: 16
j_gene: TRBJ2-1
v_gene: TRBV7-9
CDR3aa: CASSVAVVGRDNEQFF
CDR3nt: TGTGCCAGCAGCGTGGCGGTAGTAGGGCGGGACAATGAGCAGTTCTTC

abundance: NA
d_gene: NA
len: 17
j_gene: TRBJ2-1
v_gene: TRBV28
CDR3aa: CASSETLTGRTNNEQFF
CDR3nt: TGTGCCAGCAGTGAGACCTTGACAGGGAGGACCAACAATGAGCAGTTCTTC

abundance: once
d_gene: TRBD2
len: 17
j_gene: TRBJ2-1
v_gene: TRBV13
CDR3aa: CASSFPSGRAQYNEQFF
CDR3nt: TGTGCCAGCAGCTTCCCTAGCGGGAGGGCCCAGTACAATGAGCAGTTCTTC

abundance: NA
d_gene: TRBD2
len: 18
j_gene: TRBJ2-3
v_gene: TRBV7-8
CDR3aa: CASKSLAGGLGITDTQYF
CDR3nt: TGTGCCAGCAAATCACTAGCGGGAGGCCTTGGGATCACAGATACGCAGTATTTT

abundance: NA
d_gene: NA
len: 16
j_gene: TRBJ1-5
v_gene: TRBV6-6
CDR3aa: CASSYGREAGNQPQHF
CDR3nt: TGTGCCAGCAGTTACGGCAGGGAGGCAGGCAATCAGCCCCAGCATTTT

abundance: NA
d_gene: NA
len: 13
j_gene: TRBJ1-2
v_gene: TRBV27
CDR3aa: CASSLLGGEGYTF
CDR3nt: TGTGCCAGCAGTTTATTGGGGGGGGAGGGCTACACCTTC

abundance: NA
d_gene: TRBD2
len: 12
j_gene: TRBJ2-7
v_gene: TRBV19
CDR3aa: CATGLGPYEQYF
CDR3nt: TGTGCCACCGGACTAGGGCCCTACGAGCAGTACTTC

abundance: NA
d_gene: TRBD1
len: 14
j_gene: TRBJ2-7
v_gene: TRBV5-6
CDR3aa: CASSLGQGGYEQYF
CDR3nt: TGTGCCAGCAGCTTGGGACAGGGGGGCTACGAGCAGTACTTC

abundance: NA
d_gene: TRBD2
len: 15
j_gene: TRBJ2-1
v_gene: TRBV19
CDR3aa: CASSRTSGVDNEQFF
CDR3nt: TGTGCCAGTAGCCGCACTAGCGGCGTAGACAATGAGCAGTTCTTC

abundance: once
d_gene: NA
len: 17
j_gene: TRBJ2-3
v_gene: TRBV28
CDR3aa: CASSSVADPRFTDTQYF
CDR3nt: TGTGCCAGCAGCTCGGTAGCGGACCCACGATTTACAGATACGCAGTATTTT

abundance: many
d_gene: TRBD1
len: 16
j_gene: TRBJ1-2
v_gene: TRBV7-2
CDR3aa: CASSLGGQGTLYGYTF
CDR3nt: TGTGCCAGCAGCTTAGGGGGACAGGGAACCCTCTATGGCTACACCTTC

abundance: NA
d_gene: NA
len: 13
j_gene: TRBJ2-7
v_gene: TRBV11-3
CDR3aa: CASSLRSVYEQYF
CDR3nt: TGTGCCAGCAGCTTAAGATCAGTCTACGAGCAGTACTTC

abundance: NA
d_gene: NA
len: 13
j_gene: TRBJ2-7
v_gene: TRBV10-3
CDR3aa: CAISQVVAYEQYF
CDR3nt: TGTGCCATCAGTCAGGTGGTAGCCTACGAGCAGTACTTC

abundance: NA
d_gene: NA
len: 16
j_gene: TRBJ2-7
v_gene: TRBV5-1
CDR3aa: CASSLALGAGSYEQYF
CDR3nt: TGCGCCAGCAGCTTGGCCCTAGGGGCGGGATCCTACGAGCAGTACTTC

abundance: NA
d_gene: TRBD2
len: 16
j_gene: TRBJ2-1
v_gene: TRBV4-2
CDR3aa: CASSQLGLAQYNEQFF
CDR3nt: TGTGCCAGCAGCCAACTGGGACTAGCACAATACAATGAGCAGTTCTTC

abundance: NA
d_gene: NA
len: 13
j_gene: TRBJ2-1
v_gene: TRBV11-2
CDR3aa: CASRKLGDNEQFF
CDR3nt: TGTGCCAGCAGAAAACTAGGGGACAATGAGCAGTTCTTC

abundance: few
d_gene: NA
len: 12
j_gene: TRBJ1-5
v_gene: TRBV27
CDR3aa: CASSLAGQPQHF
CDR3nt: TGTGCCAGCAGTTTAGCAGGTCAGCCCCAGCATTTT

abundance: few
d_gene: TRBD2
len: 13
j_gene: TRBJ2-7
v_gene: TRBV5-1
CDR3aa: CASSEGLGYEQYF
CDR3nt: TGCGCCAGCAGCGAAGGACTAGGATACGAGCAGTACTTC

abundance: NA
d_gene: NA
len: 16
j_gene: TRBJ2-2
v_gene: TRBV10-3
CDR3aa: CAISGSAGANTGELFF
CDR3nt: TGTGCCATCAGTGGGTCGGCGGGCGCGAACACCGGGGAGCTGTTTTTT

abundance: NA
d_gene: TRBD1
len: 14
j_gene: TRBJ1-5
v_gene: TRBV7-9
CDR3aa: CASSRGQDYQPQHF
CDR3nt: TGTGCCAGCAGCCGAGGACAGGATTATCAGCCCCAGCATTTT

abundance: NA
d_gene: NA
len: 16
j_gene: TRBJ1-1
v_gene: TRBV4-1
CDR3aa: CASSQDERAANTEAFF
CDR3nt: TGCGCCAGCAGCCAAGATGAGCGGGCGGCGAACACTGAAGCTTTCTTT